The 9 T cell receptor beta chains presented below share a single source sample, sequenced in a study of T cells in Graves' hyperthyroidism and ophthalmopathy (dated by TCRdb to the late 2010s). Libraries came from multiplex PCR. The data were produced on an Illumina HiSeq 2000. Amplification of TCR beta CDR3 regions was carried out from RNA transcripts. The TCR CDR3 was subjected to a first round of RT-PCR using the HTBI primer set and the Qiagen OneStep RT-PCR kit. TCRdb reanalyzed the raw reads on its own, using fastp at Q25 for trimming and MiXCR for clone calling, and kept in-frame beta chains. Entries that share a CDR3 protein sequence are merged under the most common genes and DNA. Recorded for this sample are approximately 740,000 distinct CDR3 sequences; 14% of them occurred a single time. The ten top clones hold roughly 10% of the sample. Specimen: blood. The source of these receptors is a woman younger than 35 with Graves' hyperthyroidism.

This clonotype was recorded at least ten times. This chain links TRBV18 with TRBJ2-7; D unresolved. The CDR3 totals 14 residues. Trimming left V 3 bases short and J 0 bases short, with 9 bases between. Looked up from germline, CDR1 is KGHSH and CDR2 is LQKENI. The CDR3 DNA follows: TGTGCCAGCTCACCCTCTATAGACTCCTACGAGCAGTACTTC. Encoded protein: CASSPSIDSYEQYF.

This clonotype has a count of ten or more. The rearrangement uses TRBV3-1 and TRBJ2-5; the D gene is possibly TRBD2 (6 bases). Per the germline V gene, CDR1 is LGHDT and CDR2 is YNNKEL (reference sequence). The V gene lost 4 bases and the J gene lost 4 bases, with 19 bases spanning the gap. The CDR3 length is 16 residues. The chain's CDR3 is CASSRLGKGPRETQYF. The CDR3 DNA reads as TGTGCCAGCAGCCGACTAGGAAAGGGCCCTCGAGAGACCCAGTACTTC.

The genes are TRBV13 and TRBJ1-5; 7 nucleotides match TRBD1. Germline V CDR1 and CDR2: PRHDT, FYEKMQ (reference sequence). The CDR3 is 14 amino acids. Trimming removed 3 bases from V and 6 bases from J; junction bases left unmatched: 5. The CDR3 DNA sequence: TGTGCCAGCAGCTTGACGACAGGGAGTCAGCCCCAGCATTTT. The encoded protein is CASSLTTGSQPQHF.

This clonotype was detected only a few times. This may be a read error: a much more frequent sequence differs by one nucleotide. The chain links TRBV6-1 to TRBJ2-1; 13 bases match TRBD2. V gave up 5 bases and J gave up 6 bases; unmatched junction bases: 4. Germline V gene data show CDR1 as MNHNS and CDR2 as SASEGT. CDR3 length: 15 amino acids. The CDR3 is CASSRGTSGINEQFF. In DNA form, the CDR3 reads TGTGCCAGCAGTAGGGGGACTAGCGGGATCAATGAGCAGTTCTTC.

There are a few counts of this clonotype. V and J are TRBV30 and TRBJ1-4; tentative D call: TRBD1 (6 bases). The V end lost 0 bases, the J end lost 8 bases, and 16 bases lay between the germline ends. Germline V gives CDR1 GTSNPN, CDR2 SVGIG (reference sequence). This CDR3 region has 15 residues. The CDR3 region has the DNA TGTGCCTGGAGTGTACGGTGGGGGCTCGGGGAAAAACTGTTTTTT. Protein: CAWSVRWGLGEKLFF.

This clonotype was counted many times. The chain carries TRBV7-3 and TRBJ2-7; 9 bases agree with TRBD2. CDR1 and CDR2 (germline): SGHTA, FQGTGA. Trimming cost V 1 base and J 5 bases; bases outside gene matches: 6. This CDR3 has 15 amino acids. CDR3 residues: CASSLNSGGNHEQYF. CDR3 nucleotides: TGTGCCAGCAGCTTAAATAGCGGGGGTAATCACGAGCAGTACTTC.

CDR3 coding DNA: TGTGCCAGCAGTTCCCCGACGTGGGAGAGCACCTACGAGCAGTACTTC. Protein sequence: CASSSPTWESTYEQYF. J is TRBJ2-7 and V is TRBV6-1; D possibly corresponds to TRBD2 (5 bases). The germline V and J ends were trimmed by 5 bases and 2 bases, with 19 bases remaining between them. Germline CDR1 is MNHNS and CDR2 is SASEGT. CDR3 length equals 16 residues.

This clonotype was counted ten times or more. V gene TRBV29-1 combines with J gene TRBJ2-1; 7 bases align to TRBD2. The germline CDR1 and CDR2 sequences are SQVTM and ANQGSEA. With 6 bases clipped from V and 12 bases from J, the junction kept 5 bases outside the gene matches. The CDR3 consists of 10 residues. CDR3 sequence (DNA): TGCAGCGTAGAGCGGGAAGGGCAGTTCTTC. Its translation: CSVEREGQFF.

With respect to this clonotype: Given a much more abundant clone one base away, this may be a read error. The chain couples TRBV7-8 to TRBJ2-1; D ambiguous. Germline CDR1 reads SGHVS; CDR2 reads FQNEAQ. The CDR3 is 11 residues long. The V gene lost 8 bases and the J gene lost 7 bases, with 9 bases spanning the gap. CDR3 DNA: TGTGCCAGCGGCCATACGAATGAGCAGTTCTTC. Translation gives CASGHTNEQFF.